This entry is about one T cell receptor (beta chain). Antigen specificity is unknown. This sample was included in a study of cytomegalovirus exposure and HLA in healthy donors. General observations from the study: Productive status was seen about 90% or about 30% of the time for most TCR beta V segments in an earlier analysis. Sequencing had likely introduced a cluster of highly shared sequence variants as an artifact.

The PCR was carried out with 60 Vbeta primers and 13 Jbeta primers. Produced via immunoSEQ multiplex PCR; TCRdb's table is partial and in-frame only. The sample carries roughly 130,000 clones, about 80% recorded once. The source of this sequence is a man aged 30 to 45 in good health and CMV-seronegative. Sequencing was performed on PBMCs.

The CDR3, as DNA: TGTGCCTGGAGTGTAACTGAATACGAGCAGTACTTC. Protein product: CAWSVTEYEQYF. The J gene is TRBJ2-7, the V gene TRBV30, with D unclear. The germline V gene encodes CDR1 GTSNPN and CDR2 SVGIG (reference sequence). This CDR3 has 12 amino acids. Trimming left V 0 bases short and J 4 bases short, with 7 bases between.